This TCR beta chain appears in the sequencing data of a study of cytomegalovirus exposure and HLA in healthy donors. Germline V gene lookup returns CDR1 SGHAT and CDR2 FQNNGV. Trimming cost V 5 bases and J 5 bases, with 9 bases left between them. The CDR3 has 12 residues. PCR employed 60 Vbeta and 13 Jbeta primers. TCRdb's table, derived via immunoSEQ multiplex PCR, lists solely in-frame clones and lacks some. The sample has around 100,000 clones, 55% to 80% seen once. The chain uses TRBV11-2 and TRBJ1-2; D call uncertain. The clonotype comes from a woman between 25 and 40 years old in good health and CMV-seronegative. Specimen: PBMCs. The CDR3 is CASSQTQYGYTF. In nucleotides, the CDR3 is TGTGCCAGCAGCCAGACACAGTATGGCTACACCTTC.